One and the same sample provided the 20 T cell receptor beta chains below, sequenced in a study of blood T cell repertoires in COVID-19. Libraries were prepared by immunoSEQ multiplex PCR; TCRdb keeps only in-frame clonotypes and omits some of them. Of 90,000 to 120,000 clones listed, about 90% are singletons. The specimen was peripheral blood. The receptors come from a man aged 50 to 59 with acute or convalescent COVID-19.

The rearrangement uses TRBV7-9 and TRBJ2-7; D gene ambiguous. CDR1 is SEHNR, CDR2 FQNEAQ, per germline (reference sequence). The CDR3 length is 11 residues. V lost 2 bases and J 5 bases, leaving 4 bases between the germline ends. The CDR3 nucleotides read TGTGCCAGCAGCTTATTAAACGAGCAGTACTTC. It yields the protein CASSLLNEQYF.

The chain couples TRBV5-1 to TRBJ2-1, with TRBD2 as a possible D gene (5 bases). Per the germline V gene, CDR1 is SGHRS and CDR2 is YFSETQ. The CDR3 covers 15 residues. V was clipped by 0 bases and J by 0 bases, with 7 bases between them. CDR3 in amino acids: CASSLGLSSYNEQFF. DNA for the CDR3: TGCGCCAGCAGCTTGGGACTAAGCTCCTACAATGAGCAGTTCTTC.

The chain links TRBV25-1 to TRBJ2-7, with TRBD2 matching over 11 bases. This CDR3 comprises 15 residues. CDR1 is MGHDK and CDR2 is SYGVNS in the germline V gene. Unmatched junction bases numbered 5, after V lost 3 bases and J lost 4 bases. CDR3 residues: CASSDPGTSGYEQYF. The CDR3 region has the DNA TGTGCCAGCAGTGATCCCGGGACTAGCGGTTACGAGCAGTACTTC.

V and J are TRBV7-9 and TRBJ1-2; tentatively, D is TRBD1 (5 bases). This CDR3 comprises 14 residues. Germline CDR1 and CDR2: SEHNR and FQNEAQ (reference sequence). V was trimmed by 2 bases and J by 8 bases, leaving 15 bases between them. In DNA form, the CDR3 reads TGTGCCAGCAGCTTAAGGCAGGGAAATTGGGGCTACACCTTC. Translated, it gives CASSLRQGNWGYTF.

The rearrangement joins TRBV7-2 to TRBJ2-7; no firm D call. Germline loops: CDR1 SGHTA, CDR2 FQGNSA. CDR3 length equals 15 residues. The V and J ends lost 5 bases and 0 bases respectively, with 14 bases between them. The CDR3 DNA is TGTGCCAGCAGCCCAACTGACTCCTCCTCCTACGAGCAGTACTTC. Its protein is CASSPTDSSSYEQYF.

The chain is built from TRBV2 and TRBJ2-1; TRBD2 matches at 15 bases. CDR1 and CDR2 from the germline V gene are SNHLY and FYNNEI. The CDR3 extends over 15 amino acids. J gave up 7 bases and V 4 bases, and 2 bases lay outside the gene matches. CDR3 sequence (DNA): TGTGCCAGCAGTGTCGGGACTAGCGGGAGGAATGAGCAGTTCTTC. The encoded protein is CASSVGTSGRNEQFF.

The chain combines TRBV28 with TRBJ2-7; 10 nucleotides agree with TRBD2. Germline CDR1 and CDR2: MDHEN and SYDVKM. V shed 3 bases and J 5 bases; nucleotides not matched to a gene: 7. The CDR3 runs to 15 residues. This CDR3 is CASSFSGRNFHEQYF. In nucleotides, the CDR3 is TGTGCCAGCAGTTTTAGCGGGAGGAACTTCCACGAGCAGTACTTC.

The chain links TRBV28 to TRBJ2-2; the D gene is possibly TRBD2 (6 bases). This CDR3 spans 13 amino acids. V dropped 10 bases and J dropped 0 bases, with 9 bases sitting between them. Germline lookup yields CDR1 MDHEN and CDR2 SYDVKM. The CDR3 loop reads CATGTPNTGELFF. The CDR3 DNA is TGTGCCACCGGGACTCCGAACACCGGGGAGCTGTTTTTT.

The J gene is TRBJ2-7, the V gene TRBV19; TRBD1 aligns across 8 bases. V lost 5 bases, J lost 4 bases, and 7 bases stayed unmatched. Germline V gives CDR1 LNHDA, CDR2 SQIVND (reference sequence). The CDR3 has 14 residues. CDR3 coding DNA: TGTGCCAGTAGTTCGGGACAGGTGTTTTACGAGCAGTACTTC. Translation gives CASSSGQVFYEQYF.

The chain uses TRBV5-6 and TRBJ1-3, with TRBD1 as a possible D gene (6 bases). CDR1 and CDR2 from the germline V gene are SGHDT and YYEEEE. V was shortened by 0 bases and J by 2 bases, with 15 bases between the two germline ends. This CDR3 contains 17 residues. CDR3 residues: CASSLEAGERTGNTIYF. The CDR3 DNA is TGTGCCAGCAGCTTGGAGGCAGGGGAAAGGACTGGAAACACCATATATTTT.

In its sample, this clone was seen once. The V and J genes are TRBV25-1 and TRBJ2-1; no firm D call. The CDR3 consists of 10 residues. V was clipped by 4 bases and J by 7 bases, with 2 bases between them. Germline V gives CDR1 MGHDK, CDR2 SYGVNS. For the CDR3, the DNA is TGTGCCAGCAGTGCTAATGAGCAGTTCTTC. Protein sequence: CASSANEQFF.

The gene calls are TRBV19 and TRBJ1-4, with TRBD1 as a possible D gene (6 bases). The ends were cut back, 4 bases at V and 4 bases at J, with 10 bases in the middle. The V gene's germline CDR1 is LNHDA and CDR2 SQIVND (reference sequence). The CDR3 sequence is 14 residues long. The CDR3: CASSTTGINEKLFF. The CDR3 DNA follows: TGTGCCAGTAGTACCACAGGGATTAATGAAAAACTGTTTTTT.

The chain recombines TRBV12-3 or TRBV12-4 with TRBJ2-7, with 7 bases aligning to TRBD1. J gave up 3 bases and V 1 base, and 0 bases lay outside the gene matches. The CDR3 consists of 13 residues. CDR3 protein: CASSLGTGYEQYF. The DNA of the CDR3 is TGTGCCAGCAGTTTAGGGACAGGCTACGAGCAGTACTTC.

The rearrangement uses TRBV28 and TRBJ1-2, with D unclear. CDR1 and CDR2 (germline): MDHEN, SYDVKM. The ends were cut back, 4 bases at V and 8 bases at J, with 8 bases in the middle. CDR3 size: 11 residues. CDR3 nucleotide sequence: TGTGCCAGCAGTTCCAAGCCCGGCTACACCTTC. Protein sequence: CASSSKPGYTF.

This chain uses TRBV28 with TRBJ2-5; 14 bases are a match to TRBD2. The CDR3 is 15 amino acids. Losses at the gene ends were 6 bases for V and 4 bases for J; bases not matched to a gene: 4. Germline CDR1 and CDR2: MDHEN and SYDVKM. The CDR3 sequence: CASSPGLAGVETQYF. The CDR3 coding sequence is TGTGCCAGCAGCCCGGGACTAGCGGGAGTAGAGACCCAGTACTTC. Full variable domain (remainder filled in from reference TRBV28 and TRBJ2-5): DVKVTQSSRYLVKRTGEKVFLECVQDMDHENMFWYRQDPGLGLRLIYFSYDVKMKEKGDIPEGYSVSREKKERFSLILESASTNQTSMYLCASSPGLAGVETQYFGPGTRLLVL.

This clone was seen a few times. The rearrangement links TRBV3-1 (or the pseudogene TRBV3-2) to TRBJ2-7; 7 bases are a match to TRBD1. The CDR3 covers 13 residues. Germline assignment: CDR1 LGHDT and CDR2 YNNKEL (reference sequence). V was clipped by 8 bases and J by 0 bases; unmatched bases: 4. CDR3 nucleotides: TGTGCCAGCCAACCAGGGGGCTCCTACGAGCAGTACTTC. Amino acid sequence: CASQPGGSYEQYF.

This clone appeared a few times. The CDR3 nucleotides read TGTGCCAGCAGTGAAGCGCGAGTCGCACGGGGCTACACCTTC. Protein product: CASSEARVARGYTF. This sequence joins TRBV2 and TRBJ1-2, with D unclear. The V gene lost 0 bases and the J gene lost 8 bases, with 13 bases spanning the gap. The CDR3 length is 14 residues. Germline values: CDR1 SNHLY, CDR2 FYNNEI.

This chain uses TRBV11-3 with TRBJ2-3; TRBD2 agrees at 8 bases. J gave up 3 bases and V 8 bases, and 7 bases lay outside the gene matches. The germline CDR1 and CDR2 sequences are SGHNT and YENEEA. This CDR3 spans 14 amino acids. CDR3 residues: CASQWTSSTDTQYF. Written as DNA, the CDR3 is TGTGCCAGCCAGTGGACTAGCAGTACAGATACGCAGTATTTT.

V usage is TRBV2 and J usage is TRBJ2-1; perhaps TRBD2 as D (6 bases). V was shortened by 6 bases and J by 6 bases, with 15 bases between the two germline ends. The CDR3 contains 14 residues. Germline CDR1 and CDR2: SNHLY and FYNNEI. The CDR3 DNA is TGTGCCAGCAGCCCAATGCGGACTACCAATGAGCAGTTCTTC. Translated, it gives CASSPMRTTNEQFF.

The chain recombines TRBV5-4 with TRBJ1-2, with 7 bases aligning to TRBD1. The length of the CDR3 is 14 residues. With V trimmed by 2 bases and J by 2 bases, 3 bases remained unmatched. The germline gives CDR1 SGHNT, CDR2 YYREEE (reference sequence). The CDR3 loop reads CASSLPGQNYGYTF. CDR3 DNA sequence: TGTGCCAGCAGCTTACCGGGACAGAACTATGGCTACACCTTC.